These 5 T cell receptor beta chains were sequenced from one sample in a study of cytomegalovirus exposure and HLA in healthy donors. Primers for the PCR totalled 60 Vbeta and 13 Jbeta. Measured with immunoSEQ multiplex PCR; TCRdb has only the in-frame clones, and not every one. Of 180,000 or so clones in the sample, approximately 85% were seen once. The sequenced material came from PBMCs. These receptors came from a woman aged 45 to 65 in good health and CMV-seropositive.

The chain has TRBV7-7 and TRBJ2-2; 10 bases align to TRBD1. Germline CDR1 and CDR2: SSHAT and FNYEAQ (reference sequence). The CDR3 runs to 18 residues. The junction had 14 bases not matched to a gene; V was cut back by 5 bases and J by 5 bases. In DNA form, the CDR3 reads TGTGCCAGCAGCCGTCACGAATCGACAGGGGGCATTACCGGGGAGCTGTTTTTT. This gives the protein CASSRHESTGGITGELFF.

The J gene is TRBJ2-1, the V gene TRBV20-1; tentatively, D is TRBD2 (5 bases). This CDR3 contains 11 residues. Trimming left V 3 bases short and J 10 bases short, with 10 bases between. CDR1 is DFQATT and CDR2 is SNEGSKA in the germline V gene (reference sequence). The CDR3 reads CSARAAAEQFF. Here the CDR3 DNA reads TGCAGTGCTAGGGCAGCGGCGGAGCAGTTCTTC.

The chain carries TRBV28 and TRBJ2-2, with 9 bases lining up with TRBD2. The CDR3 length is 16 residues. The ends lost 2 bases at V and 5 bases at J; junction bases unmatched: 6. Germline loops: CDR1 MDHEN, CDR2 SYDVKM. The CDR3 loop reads CASSLSSGSRTGELFF. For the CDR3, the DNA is TGTGCCAGCAGTTTAAGTAGCGGGAGTCGGACCGGGGAGCTGTTTTTT.

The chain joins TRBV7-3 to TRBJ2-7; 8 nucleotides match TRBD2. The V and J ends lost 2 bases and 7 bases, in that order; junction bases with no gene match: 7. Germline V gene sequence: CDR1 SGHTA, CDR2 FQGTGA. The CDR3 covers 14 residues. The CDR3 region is CASSLAGGTNEQYF. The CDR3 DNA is TGTGCCAGCAGCTTAGCGGGAGGAACGAATGAGCAGTACTTC.

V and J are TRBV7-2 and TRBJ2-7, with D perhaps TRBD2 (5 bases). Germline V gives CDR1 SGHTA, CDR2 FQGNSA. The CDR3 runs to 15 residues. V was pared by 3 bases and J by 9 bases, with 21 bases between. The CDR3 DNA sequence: TGTGCCAGCAGCTTGCAGGAGGTTCTTCCTTCAGGGCAGTACTTC. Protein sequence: CASSLQEVLPSGQYF.